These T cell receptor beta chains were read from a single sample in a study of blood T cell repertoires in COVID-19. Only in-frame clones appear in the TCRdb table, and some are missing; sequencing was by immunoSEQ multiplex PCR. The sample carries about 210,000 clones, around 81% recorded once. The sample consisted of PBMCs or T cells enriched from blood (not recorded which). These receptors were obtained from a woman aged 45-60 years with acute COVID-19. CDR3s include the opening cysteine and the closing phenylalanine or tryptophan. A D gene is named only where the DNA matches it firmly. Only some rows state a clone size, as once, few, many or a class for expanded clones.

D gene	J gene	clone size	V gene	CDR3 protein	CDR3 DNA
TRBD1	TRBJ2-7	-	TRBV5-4	CASSLSDRGPYEQYF	TGTGCCAGCAGCTTATCGGACAGGGGACCCTACGAGCAGTACTTC
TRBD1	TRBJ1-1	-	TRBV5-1	CASSLEGQGTEAFF	TGCGCCAGCAGCTTGGAGGGACAGGGCACTGAAGCTTTCTTT
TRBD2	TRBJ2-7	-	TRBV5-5	CASSGMGLAGVGEQYF	TGTGCCAGCAGCGGTATGGGACTAGCGGGAGTGGGAGAGCAGTACTTC
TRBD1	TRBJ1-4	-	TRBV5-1	CASSARQGGEKLFF	TGCGCCAGCAGCGCCAGACAGGGAGGAGAAAAACTGTTTTTT
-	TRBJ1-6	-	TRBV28	CASSPPPGAGSSYNSPLHF	TGTGCCAGCAGTCCGCCCCCAGGGGCAGGGAGCTCCTATAATTCACCCCTCCACTTT
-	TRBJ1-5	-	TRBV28	CASGSYSNQPQHF	TGTGCCAGCGGTTCTTATAGCAATCAGCCCCAGCATTTT
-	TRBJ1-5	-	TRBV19	CASSLRAGNNQPQHF	TGTGCCAGTAGTTTAAGGGCAGGGAACAATCAGCCCCAGCATTTT
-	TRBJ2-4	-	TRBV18	CASSPELSLNIQYF	TGTGCCAGCTCACCAGAGTTGAGTCTAAACATTCAGTACTTC
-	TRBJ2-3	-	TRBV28	CASSLAGSVQADTQYF	TGTGCCAGCAGTTTAGCCGGTAGCGTGCAGGCAGATACGCAGTATTTT
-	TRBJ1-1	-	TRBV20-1	CSAPRQSEAFF	TGCAGTGCTCCCAGACAGAGCGAAGCTTTCTTT
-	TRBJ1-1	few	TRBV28	CASSFQGPTEAFF	TGTGCCAGCAGTTTCCAGGGGCCCACTGAAGCTTTCTTT
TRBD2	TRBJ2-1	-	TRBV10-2	CASSGTSGGNEQFF	TGCGCCAGCAGTGGGACTAGCGGGGGCAATGAGCAGTTCTTC
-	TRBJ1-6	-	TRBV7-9	CASSLVGGNSPLHF	TGTGCCAGCAGCTTAGTTGGCGGAAATTCACCCCTCCACTTT
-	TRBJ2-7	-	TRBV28	CASSLAGASEQYF	TGTGCCAGCAGTTTAGCAGGGGCTAGCGAGCAGTACTTC
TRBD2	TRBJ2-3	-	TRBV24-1	CATSSGDTDTQYF	TGTGCCACCAGTAGCGGGGACACAGATACGCAGTATTTT
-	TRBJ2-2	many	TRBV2	CASSEAGTGTNTGELFF	TGTGCCAGCAGTGAAGCGGGAACAGGGACGAACACCGGGGAGCTGTTTTTT
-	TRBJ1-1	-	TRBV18	CASSPQSGTQNTEAFF	TGTGCCAGCTCACCACAATCCGGGACACAAAACACTGAAGCTTTCTTT
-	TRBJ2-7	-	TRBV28	CASTVSGYYEQYF	TGTGCCAGCACGGTTAGCGGATACTACGAGCAGTACTTC
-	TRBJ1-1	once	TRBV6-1	CASSDYSGEAFF	TGTGCCAGCAGTGATTATTCAGGGGAAGCTTTCTTT
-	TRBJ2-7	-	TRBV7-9	CASSLDTKHEQYF	TGTGCCAGCAGCCTAGATACTAAGCACGAGCAGTACTTC
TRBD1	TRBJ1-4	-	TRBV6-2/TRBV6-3	CASSYRDSLLPNEKLFF	TGTGCCAGCAGTTACCGGGACAGTTTACTTCCTAATGAAAAACTGTTTTTT
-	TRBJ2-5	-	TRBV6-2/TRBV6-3	CASSYSRNQETQYF	TGTGCCAGCAGTTACTCGAGGAACCAAGAGACCCAGTACTTC
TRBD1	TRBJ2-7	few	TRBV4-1	CASSQVNRGSYEQYF	TGCGCCAGCAGCCAAGTAAACAGGGGGTCTTACGAGCAGTACTTC
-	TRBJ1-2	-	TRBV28	CATSLYGYTF	TGTGCCACGTCTCTGTATGGCTACACCTTC
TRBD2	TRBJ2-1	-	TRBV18	CASSPAGGSYNEQFF	TGTGCCAGCTCGCCAGCGGGGGGGAGCTACAATGAGCAGTTCTTC
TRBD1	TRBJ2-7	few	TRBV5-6	CASSLATGGAYEQYF	TGTGCCAGCAGCTTGGCGACAGGGGGCGCCTACGAGCAGTACTTC
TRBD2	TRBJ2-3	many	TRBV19	CASSITGTSGSADTQYF	TGTGCCAGTAGTATAACCGGGACTAGCGGGAGTGCAGATACGCAGTATTTT
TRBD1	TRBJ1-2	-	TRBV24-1	CATSAGQAGSGYTF	TGTGCCACCAGCGCCGGACAGGCGGGGAGTGGCTACACCTTC
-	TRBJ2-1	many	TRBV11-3	CASSFDYNNEQFF	TGTGCCAGCAGCTTCGACTACAACAATGAGCAGTTCTTC